This T cell receptor beta chain was observed in a study of human T cells and chemical hapten exposure. In germline, CDR1 is DFQATT, CDR2 SNEGSKA (reference sequence). This CDR3 is built from 16 residues. Trimming pared 6 bases from V and 5 bases from J, leaving 22 bases between. Individual cDNA molecules (in the library) carried attached unique molecular identifiers. TCRdb recomputed calls from the RACE reads with MiXCR, one row per CDR3 protein. The sample has roughly 48,000 distinct CDR3 sequences; 8% to 13% are singletons. Time point indicated: patch test 1, 2 weeks after DPC sensitization. Treatment of the sample: therapeutic diphenylcyclopropenone sensitization with weekly scalp DPC. Unfractionated whole blood was the source from which total RNA was extracted. Each patch-test visit's blood sample preceded patch application.

The sequence came from a woman in her thirties or forties with alopecia areata. Some clones in this sample may be carry-over from other donors' samples. Material: whole blood, obtained in connection with sensitization to the hapten diphenylcyclopropenone (DPC). The rearrangement uses TRBV20-1 and TRBJ2-2; D perhaps matches TRBD2 (6 bases). As DNA, the CDR3 is TGCAGTGCCCGTCCCCCCTCTCTAGCGCGGACCGGGGAGCTGTTTTTT. This gives the protein CSARPPSLARTGELFF.